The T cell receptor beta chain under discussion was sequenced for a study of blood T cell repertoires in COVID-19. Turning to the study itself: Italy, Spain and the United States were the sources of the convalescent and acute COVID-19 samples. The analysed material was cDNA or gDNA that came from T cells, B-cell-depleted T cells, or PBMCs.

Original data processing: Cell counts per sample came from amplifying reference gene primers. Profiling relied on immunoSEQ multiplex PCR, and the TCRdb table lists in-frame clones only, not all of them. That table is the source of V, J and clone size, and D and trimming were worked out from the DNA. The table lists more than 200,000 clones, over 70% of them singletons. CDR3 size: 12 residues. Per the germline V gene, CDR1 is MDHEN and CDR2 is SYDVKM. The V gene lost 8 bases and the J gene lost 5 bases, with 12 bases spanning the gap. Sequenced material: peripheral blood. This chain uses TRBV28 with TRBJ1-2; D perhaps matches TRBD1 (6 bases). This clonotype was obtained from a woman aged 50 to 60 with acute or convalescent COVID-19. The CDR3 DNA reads TGTGCCAGCGGGGGCGTCCCGTATGGCTACACCTTC. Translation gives CASGGVPYGYTF.